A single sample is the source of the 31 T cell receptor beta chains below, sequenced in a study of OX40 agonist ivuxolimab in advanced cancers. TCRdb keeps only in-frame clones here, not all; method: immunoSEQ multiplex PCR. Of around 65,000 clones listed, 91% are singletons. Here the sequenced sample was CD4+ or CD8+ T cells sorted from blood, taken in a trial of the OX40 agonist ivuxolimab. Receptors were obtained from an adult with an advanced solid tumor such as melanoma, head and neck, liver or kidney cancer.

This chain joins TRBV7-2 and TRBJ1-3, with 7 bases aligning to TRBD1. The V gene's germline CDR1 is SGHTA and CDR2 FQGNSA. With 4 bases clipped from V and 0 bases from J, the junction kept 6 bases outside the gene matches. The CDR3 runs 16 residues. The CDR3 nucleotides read TGTGCCAGCAGCTCCGACAGGGCCAACTCTGGAAACACCATATATTTT. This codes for CASSSDRANSGNTIYF.

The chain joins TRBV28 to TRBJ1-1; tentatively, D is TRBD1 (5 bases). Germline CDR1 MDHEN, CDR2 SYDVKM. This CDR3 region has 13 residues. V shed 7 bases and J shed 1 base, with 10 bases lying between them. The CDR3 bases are TGTGCCAGCACTCCCGGACAGAACACTGAAGCTTTCTTT. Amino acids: CASTPGQNTEAFF.

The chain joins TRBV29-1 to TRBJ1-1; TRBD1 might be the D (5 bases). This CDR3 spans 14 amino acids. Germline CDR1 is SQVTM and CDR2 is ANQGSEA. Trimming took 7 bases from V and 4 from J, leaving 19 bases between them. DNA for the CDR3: TGCAGCGCCATACAAGAACTTGGGGGCACTGAAGCTTTCTTT. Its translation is CSAIQELGGTEAFF.

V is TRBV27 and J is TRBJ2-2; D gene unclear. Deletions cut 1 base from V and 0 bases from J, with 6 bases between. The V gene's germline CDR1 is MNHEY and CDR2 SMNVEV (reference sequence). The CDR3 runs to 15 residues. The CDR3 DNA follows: TGTGCCAGCAGTTTATACCGGCCGAACACCGGGGAGCTGTTTTTT. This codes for CASSLYRPNTGELFF.

In DNA form, the CDR3 reads TGTGCCAGCAGCTCGTGGGGTACGGAAAAACTGTTTTTT. Its translation: CASSSWGTEKLFF. The genes are TRBV5-6 and TRBJ1-4; D gene unclear. This CDR3 contains 13 residues. Per the germline V gene, CDR1 is SGHDT and CDR2 is YYEEEE. Trimming took 3 bases from V and 8 from J, leaving 11 bases between them.

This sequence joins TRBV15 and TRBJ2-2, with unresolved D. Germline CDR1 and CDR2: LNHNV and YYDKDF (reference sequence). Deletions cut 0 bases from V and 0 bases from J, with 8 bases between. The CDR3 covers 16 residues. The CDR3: CATSREGQSNTGELFF. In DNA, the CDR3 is TGTGCCACCAGCAGAGAAGGGCAGTCGAACACCGGGGAGCTGTTTTTT.

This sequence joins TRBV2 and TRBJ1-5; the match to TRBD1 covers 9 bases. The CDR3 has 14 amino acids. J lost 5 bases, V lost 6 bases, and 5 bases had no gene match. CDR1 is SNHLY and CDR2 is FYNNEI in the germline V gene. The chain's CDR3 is CASRGTGMDQPQHF. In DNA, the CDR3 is TGTGCCAGCAGAGGGACAGGGATGGATCAGCCCCAGCATTTT.

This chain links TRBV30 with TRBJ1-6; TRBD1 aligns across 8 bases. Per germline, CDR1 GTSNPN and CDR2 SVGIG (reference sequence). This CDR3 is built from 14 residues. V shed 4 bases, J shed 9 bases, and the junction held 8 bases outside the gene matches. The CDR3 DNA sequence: TGTGCCTGGACCCTGGGACAGGTCGGTTCACCCCTCCACTTT. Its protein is CAWTLGQVGSPLHF.

In DNA, the CDR3 is TGTGCCAGCAGCGTAATTCCAAGGGGGGGTAACTATGGCTACACCTTC. Translated, it gives CASSVIPRGGNYGYTF. The chain links TRBV9 to TRBJ1-2; the D gene is possibly TRBD1 (6 bases). The germline V gene encodes CDR1 SGDLS and CDR2 YYNGEE. V dropped 1 base and J dropped 1 base, with 14 bases sitting between them. This CDR3 has 16 residues.

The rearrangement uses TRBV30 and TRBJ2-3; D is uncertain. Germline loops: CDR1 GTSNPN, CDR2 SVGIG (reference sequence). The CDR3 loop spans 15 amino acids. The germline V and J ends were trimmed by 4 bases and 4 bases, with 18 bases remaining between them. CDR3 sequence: CAWTVDPGPADTQYF. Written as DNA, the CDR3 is TGTGCCTGGACCGTAGACCCCGGTCCAGCAGATACGCAGTATTTT.

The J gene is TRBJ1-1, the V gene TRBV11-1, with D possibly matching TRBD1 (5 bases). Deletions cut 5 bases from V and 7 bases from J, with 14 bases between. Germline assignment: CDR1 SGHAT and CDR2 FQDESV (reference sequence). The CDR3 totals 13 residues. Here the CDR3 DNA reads TGTGCCAGCAGCCGTTCCCGACAGAATGAAGCTTTCTTT. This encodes CASSRSRQNEAFF. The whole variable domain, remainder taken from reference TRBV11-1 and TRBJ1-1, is EAEVAQSPRYKITEKSQAVAFWCDPISGHATLYWYRQILGQGPELLVQFQDESVVDDSQLPKDRFSAERLKGVDSTLKIQPAELGDSAMYLCASSRSRQNEAFFGQGTRLTVV.

The CDR3 DNA reads TGTGCCAGCTCACCACCGTCCTGGGGGCTAGGAGCTTTCTTT. Protein sequence: CASSPPSWGLGAFF. The rearrangement uses TRBV18 and TRBJ1-1, with TRBD1 as a possible D gene (6 bases). This CDR3 comprises 14 residues. Trimming removed 0 bases from V and 10 bases from J, with 15 bases in between. The germline CDR1 and CDR2 sequences are KGHSH and LQKENI.

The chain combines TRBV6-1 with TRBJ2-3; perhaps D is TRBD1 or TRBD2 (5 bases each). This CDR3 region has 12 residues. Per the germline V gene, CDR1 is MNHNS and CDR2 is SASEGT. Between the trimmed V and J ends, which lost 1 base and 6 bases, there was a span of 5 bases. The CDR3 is CASSEGGDTQYF. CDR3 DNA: TGTGCCAGCAGTGAAGGGGGGGATACGCAGTATTTT.

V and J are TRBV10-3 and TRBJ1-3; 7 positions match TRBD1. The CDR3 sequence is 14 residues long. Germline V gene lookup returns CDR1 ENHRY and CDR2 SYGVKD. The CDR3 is CANRPGGSGNTIYF. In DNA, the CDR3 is TGTGCTAATAGGCCAGGGGGCTCTGGAAACACCATATATTTT.

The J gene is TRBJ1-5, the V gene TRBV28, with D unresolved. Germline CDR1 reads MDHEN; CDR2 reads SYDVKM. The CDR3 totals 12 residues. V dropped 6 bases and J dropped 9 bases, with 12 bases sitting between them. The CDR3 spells CASRPQVPPQHF. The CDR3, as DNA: TGTGCCAGCAGACCTCAGGTGCCGCCCCAGCATTTT.

The CDR3, as DNA: TGTGCCAGCAGGGGGGGACAGGGTATTTTTGATACGCAGTATTTT. The encoded protein is CASRGGQGIFDTQYF. The chain is built from TRBV2 and TRBJ2-3; TRBD1 aligns across 9 bases. V shed 6 bases, J shed 6 bases, and the junction held 10 bases outside the gene matches. This CDR3 is 15 amino acids long. Germline V CDR1 and CDR2: SNHLY, FYNNEI. Variable domain in full (rest from reference TRBV2 and TRBJ2-3): EPEVTQTPSHQVTQMGQEVILRCVPISNHLYFYWYRQILGQKVEFLVSFYNNEISEKSEIFDDQFSVERPDGSNFTLKIRSTKLEDSAMYFCASRGGQGIFDTQYFGPGTRLTVL.

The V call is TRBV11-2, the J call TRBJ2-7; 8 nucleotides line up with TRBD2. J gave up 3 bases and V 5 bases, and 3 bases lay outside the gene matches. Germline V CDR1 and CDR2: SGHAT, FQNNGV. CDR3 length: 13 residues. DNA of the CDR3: TGTGCCAGCAGCCGGACTAGCAGCTACGAGCAGTACTTC. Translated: CASSRTSSYEQYF.

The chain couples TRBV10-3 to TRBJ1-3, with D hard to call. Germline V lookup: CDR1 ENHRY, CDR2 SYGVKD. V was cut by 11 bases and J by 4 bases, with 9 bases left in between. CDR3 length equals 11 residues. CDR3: CAAGLGNTIYF. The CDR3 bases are TGTGCCGCTGGACTGGGAAACACCATATATTTT.

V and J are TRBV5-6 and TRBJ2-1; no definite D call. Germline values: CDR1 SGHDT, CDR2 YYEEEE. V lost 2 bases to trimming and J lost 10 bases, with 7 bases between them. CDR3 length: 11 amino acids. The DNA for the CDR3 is TGTGCCAGCAGCTTTGTACGGGAGCAGTTCTTC. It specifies CASSFVREQFF.

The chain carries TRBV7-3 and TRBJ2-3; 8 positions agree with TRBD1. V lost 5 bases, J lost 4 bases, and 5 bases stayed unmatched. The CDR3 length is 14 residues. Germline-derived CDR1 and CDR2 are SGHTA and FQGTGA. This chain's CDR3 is CASSRTGSADTQYF. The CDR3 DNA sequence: TGTGCCAGCAGCAGGACAGGGAGCGCAGATACGCAGTATTTT.

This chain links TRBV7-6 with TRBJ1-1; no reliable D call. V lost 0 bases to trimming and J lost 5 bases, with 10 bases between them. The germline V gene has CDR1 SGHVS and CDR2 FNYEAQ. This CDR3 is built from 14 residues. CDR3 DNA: TGTGCCAGCAGCTTAGCGCAAGGGCTTACTGAAGCTTTCTTT. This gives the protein CASSLAQGLTEAFF.

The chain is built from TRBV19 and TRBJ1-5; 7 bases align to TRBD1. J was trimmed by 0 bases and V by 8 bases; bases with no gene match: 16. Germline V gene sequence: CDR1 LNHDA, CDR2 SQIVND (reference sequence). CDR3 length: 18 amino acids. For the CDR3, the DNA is TGTGCCAGTCACGGCCTGAGACAGGGAGGGAATAGCAATCAGCCCCAGCATTTT. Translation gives CASHGLRQGGNSNQPQHF.

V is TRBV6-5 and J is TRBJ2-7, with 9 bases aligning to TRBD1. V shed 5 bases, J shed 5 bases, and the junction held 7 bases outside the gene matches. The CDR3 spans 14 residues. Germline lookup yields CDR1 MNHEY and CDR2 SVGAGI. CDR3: CASSAGQGIDEQYF. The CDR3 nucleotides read TGTGCCAGCAGTGCCGGACAGGGGATTGACGAGCAGTACTTC.

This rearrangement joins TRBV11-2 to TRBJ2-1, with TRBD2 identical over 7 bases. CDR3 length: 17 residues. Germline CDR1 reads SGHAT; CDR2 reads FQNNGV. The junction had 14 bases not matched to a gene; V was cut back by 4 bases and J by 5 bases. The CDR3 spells CASSSPLRGGGNNEQFF. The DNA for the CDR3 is TGTGCCAGCAGCTCCCCCCTTCGGGGCGGGGGAAACAATGAGCAGTTCTTC.

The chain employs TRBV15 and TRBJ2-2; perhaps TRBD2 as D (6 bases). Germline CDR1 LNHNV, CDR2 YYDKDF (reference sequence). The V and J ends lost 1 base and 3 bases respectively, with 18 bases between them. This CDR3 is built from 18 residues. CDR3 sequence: CATSRVSGVAGYTGELFF. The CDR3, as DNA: TGTGCCACCAGCAGAGTTTCGGGGGTCGCGGGGTACACCGGGGAGCTGTTTTTT.

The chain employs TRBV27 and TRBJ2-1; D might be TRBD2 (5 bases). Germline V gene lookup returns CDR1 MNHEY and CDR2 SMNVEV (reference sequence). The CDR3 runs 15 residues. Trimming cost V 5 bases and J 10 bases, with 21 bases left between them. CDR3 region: CASSRTPIPTREQFF. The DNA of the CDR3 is TGTGCCAGCAGTCGGACTCCTATTCCAACGCGGGAGCAGTTCTTC.

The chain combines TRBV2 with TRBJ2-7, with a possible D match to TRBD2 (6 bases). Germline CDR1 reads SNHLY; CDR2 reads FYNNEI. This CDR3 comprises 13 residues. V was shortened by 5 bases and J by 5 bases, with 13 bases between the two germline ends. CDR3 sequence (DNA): TGTGCCAGCAGTTTGGGACTCTTGGACGAGCAGTACTTC. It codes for CASSLGLLDEQYF.

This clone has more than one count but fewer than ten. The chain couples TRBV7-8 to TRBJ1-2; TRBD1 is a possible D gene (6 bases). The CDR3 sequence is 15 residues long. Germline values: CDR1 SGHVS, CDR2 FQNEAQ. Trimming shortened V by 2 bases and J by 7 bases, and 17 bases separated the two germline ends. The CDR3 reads CASSLFDRTTGGYTF. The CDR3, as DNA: TGTGCCAGCAGCTTATTTGACAGGACAACGGGTGGCTACACCTTC.

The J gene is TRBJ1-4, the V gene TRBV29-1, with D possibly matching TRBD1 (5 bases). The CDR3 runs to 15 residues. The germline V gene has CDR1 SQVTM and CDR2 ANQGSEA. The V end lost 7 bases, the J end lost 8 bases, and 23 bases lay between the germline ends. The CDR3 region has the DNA TGCAGCGCGGGGAGATCCGGGGGAAGGAAGGAAAAACTGTTTTTT. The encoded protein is CSAGRSGGRKEKLFF.

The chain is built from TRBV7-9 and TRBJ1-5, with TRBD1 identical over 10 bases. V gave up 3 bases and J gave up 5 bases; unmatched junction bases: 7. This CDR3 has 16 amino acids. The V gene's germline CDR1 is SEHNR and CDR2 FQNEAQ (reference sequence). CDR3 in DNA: TGTGCCAGCAGCTTTGGACAGGGGGACTTTCATCAGCCCCAGCATTTT. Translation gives CASSFGQGDFHQPQHF. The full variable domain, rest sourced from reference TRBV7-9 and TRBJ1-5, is DTGVSQNPRHKITKRGQNVTFRCDPISEHNRLYWYRQTLGQGPEFLTYFQNEAQLEKSRLLSDRFSAERPKGSFSTLEIQRTEQGDSAMYLCASSFGQGDFHQPQHFGDGTRLSIL.

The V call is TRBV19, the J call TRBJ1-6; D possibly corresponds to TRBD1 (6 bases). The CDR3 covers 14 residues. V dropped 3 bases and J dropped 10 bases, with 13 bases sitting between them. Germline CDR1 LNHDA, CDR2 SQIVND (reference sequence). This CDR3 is CASSIDRMRSPLHF. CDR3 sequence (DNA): TGTGCCAGTAGTATCGACAGGATGAGATCACCCCTCCACTTT.